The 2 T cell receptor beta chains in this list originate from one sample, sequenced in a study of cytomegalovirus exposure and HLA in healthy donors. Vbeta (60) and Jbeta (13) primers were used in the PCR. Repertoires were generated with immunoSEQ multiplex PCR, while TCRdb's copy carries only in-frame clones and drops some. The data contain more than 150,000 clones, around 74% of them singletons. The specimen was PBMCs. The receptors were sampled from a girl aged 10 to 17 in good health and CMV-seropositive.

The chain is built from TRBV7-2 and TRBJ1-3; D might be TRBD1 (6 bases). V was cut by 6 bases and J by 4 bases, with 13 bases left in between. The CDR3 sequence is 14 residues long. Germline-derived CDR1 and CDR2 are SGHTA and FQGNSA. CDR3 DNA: TGTGCCAGCAGACGTGGGGGGGCCGGAAACACCATATATTTT. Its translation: CASRRGGAGNTIYF.

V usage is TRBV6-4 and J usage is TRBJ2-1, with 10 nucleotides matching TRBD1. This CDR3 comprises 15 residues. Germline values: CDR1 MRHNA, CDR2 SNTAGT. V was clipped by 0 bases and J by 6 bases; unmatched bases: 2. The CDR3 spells CASSDSGTGANEQFF. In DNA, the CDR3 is TGTGCCAGCAGTGACTCCGGGACAGGGGCCAATGAGCAGTTCTTC.